These 21 T cell receptor beta chains share one sample of origin, sequenced in a study of blood T cell repertoires in COVID-19. The repertoire was sequenced with immunoSEQ multiplex PCR; TCRdb's copy has only in-frame clones and lacks some. The sample shows fewer than 60,000 clones, 65% to 90% of them seen only once. Sequencing used peripheral blood. These receptors were obtained from a human donor in a cohort sampled during active COVID-19.

In its sample, this clone was seen once. The chain joins TRBV30 to TRBJ2-5, with D possibly matching TRBD1 (7 bases). Germline V gene data show CDR1 as GTSNPN and CDR2 as SVGIG (reference sequence). V was shortened by 2 bases and J by 2 bases, with 12 bases between the two germline ends. This CDR3 region has 14 residues. In nucleotides, the CDR3 is TGTGCCTGGAGTCGGGGGACAGATCAAGAGACCCAGTACTTC. It yields the protein CAWSRGTDQETQYF.

The J gene is TRBJ2-7, the V gene TRBV7-2; TRBD1 aligns across 7 bases. Germline CDR1 SGHTA, CDR2 FQGNSA. Trimming took 1 base from V and 2 from J; bases not matched to a gene: 2. The CDR3 totals 14 residues. The CDR3 sequence is CASSLEGGTYEQYF. In DNA, the CDR3 is TGTGCCAGCAGCTTAGAAGGGGGCACCTACGAGCAGTACTTC. Using reference TRBV7-2 and TRBJ2-7 for the parts outside the CDR3, the full variable domain is GAGVSQSPSNKVTEKGKDVELRCDPISGHTALYWYRQSLGQGLEFLIYFQGNSAPDKSGLPSDRFSAERTGGSVSTLTIQRTQQEDSAVYLCASSLEGGTYEQYFGPGTRLTVT.

This chain uses TRBV9 with TRBJ2-7, with TRBD1 as a possible D gene (6 bases). The germline CDR1 and CDR2 sequences are SGDLS and YYNGEE. Trimming stripped 4 bases from V and 0 bases from J, with 17 bases between. This CDR3 has 16 amino acids. The CDR3 sequence: CASSPRPTGSSYEQYF. The CDR3 DNA reads as TGTGCCAGCAGCCCCCGGCCGACAGGTAGCTCCTACGAGCAGTACTTC. The full variable domain, rest sourced from reference TRBV9 and TRBJ2-7, is DSGVTQTPKHLITATGQRVTLRCSPRSGDLSVYWYQQSLDQGLQFLIQYYNGEERAKGNILERFSAQQFPDLHSELNLSSLELGDSALYFCASSPRPTGSSYEQYFGPGTRLTVT.

V and J are TRBV27 and TRBJ2-2; 8 bases align to TRBD1. J gave up 7 bases and V 3 bases, and 7 bases lay outside the gene matches. Germline V gene sequence: CDR1 MNHEY, CDR2 SMNVEV (reference sequence). The CDR3 loop spans 15 amino acids. The CDR3 protein is CASSLSGGSGGELFF. The CDR3 region has the DNA TGTGCCAGCAGTTTGTCAGGGGGCAGTGGCGGGGAGCTGTTTTTT.

V usage is TRBV5-5 and J usage is TRBJ2-7, with 10 bases fitting TRBD2. Germline V CDR1 and CDR2: SGHKS, YYEKEE (reference sequence). The CDR3 is 14 amino acids. The V gene end was trimmed by 3 bases and the J gene end by 3 bases; junction bases not matched to a gene: 3. The CDR3, as DNA: TGTGCCAGCAGCTCCCCTAGCGGGAGCTACGAGCAGTACTTC. It yields the protein CASSSPSGSYEQYF.

The chain employs TRBV12-3 or TRBV12-4 and TRBJ2-7, with D possibly TRBD1 on 6 matching bases. Trimming left V 7 bases short and J 8 bases short, with 18 bases between. This CDR3 spans 13 amino acids. The CDR3 here is CASTKGVVLKQYF. The CDR3 DNA reads as TGTGCCAGCACCAAGGGGGTTGTTTTGAAGCAGTACTTC.

This chain connects TRBV19 to TRBJ1-1, with TRBD1 as a possible D gene (6 bases). Germline V gene sequence: CDR1 LNHDA, CDR2 SQIVND (reference sequence). The CDR3 contains 12 residues. V lost 9 bases and J lost 0, with 8 bases in between. The CDR3 here is CASGQLNTEAFF. The CDR3 nucleotides read TGTGCCAGCGGACAGTTGAACACTGAAGCTTTCTTT.

This clone was counted a few times. V usage is TRBV3-1 (or the pseudogene TRBV3-2) and J usage is TRBJ2-7; 15 nucleotides line up with TRBD2. The germline CDR1 and CDR2 sequences are LGHDT and YNNKEL (reference sequence). This CDR3 is 15 amino acids long. Trimming cost V 4 bases and J 7 bases; bases outside gene matches: 5. This CDR3 is CASSLGGLAGGEQYF. CDR3 DNA sequence: TGTGCCAGCAGCCTCGGCGGACTAGCGGGAGGGGAGCAGTACTTC.

The rearrangement uses TRBV7-2 and TRBJ1-5; D uncertain. CDR1 is SGHTA, CDR2 FQGNSA, per germline. With 4 bases removed from V and 4 bases from J, the gap between germline ends came to 8 bases. There are 13 residues in the CDR3. The CDR3 region is CASSSRRNQPQHF. In DNA, the CDR3 is TGTGCCAGCAGCTCCCGGAGGAATCAGCCCCAGCATTTT.

Only a few counts were recorded for this clone. This chain links TRBV5-4 with TRBJ2-7; no firm D call. V was cut by 0 bases and J by 1 base, with 8 bases left in between. The CDR3 is made up of 14 amino acids. Germline V CDR1 and CDR2: SGHNT, YYREEE (reference sequence). The CDR3 region is CASSLALDSYEQYF. The CDR3 region has the DNA TGTGCCAGCAGCTTGGCCCTAGATTCCTACGAGCAGTACTTC.

The chain joins TRBV7-2 to TRBJ1-5; D might be TRBD1 (5 bases). The CDR3 extends over 15 amino acids. Deletions cut 1 base from V and 0 bases from J, with 7 bases between. The germline V gene encodes CDR1 SGHTA and CDR2 FQGNSA. CDR3 DNA: TGTGCCAGCAGCTTAGAGGGGTATAGCAATCAGCCCCAGCATTTT. Protein product: CASSLEGYSNQPQHF.

V usage is TRBV4-1 and J usage is TRBJ1-5; tentatively, D is TRBD1 (5 bases). CDR3 length: 16 residues. V was trimmed by 0 bases and J by 4 bases, leaving 13 bases between them. Germline V gene lookup returns CDR1 MGHRA and CDR2 YSYEKL. The DNA for the CDR3 is TGCGCCAGCAGCCAAGAGGGGCCAGGGCGTAATCAGCCCCAGCATTTT. This codes for CASSQEGPGRNQPQHF.

The J gene is TRBJ2-1, the V gene TRBV7-9; the match to TRBD2 covers 9 bases. Germline CDR1 SEHNR, CDR2 FQNEAQ (reference sequence). This CDR3 contains 14 residues. Trimming took 7 bases from V and 7 from J; bases not matched to a gene: 8. The CDR3 protein is CASTLGLAGNEQFF. In DNA form, the CDR3 reads TGTGCCAGCACCCTTGGGCTAGCGGGAAATGAGCAGTTCTTC. The whole variable domain, filled in from reference TRBV7-9 and TRBJ2-1, reads DTGVSQNPRHKITKRGQNVTFRCDPISEHNRLYWYRQTLGQGPEFLTYFQNEAQLEKSRLLSDRFSAERPKGSFSTLEIQRTEQGDSAMYLCASTLGLAGNEQFFGPGTRLTVL.

The chain carries TRBV21-1 and TRBJ2-3; the D call in the table, TRBD2, was not verified against the DNA. TRBV21-1 is termed a pseudogene. The CDR3 runs to 17 residues. The CDR3 DNA follows: TGTGCCAGCAACTTAATCGGGTGGCGGGGATCCACAGATACGCAGTATTTT. Translation gives CASNLIGWRGSTDTQYF.

This chain joins TRBV2 and TRBJ1-5; D may be TRBD1 (6 bases). Germline assignment: CDR1 SNHLY and CDR2 FYNNEI. This CDR3 comprises 14 residues. Trimming removed 2 bases from V and 7 bases from J, with 12 bases in between. CDR3 sequence reads: CASSESQGRQPQHF. As DNA, the CDR3 is TGTGCCAGCAGTGAATCGCAGGGGAGACAGCCCCAGCATTTT.

This chain uses TRBV5-1 with TRBJ1-1; 8 positions agree with TRBD1. Germline CDR1 is SGHRS and CDR2 is YFSETQ. The length of the CDR3 is 14 residues. The J segment lost 1 base and the V segment lost 6 bases, leaving 5 bases of the junction unmatched. CDR3 sequence reads: CASTRTGTNTEAFF. In DNA form, the CDR3 reads TGCGCCAGCACCCGGACAGGGACGAACACTGAAGCTTTCTTT.

The chain carries TRBV19 and TRBJ1-3; D is undetermined. Germline CDR1 is LNHDA and CDR2 is SQIVND (reference sequence). CDR3 length equals 16 residues. Between the trimmed V and J ends, which lost 3 bases and 3 bases, there was a span of 15 bases. CDR3 bases: TGTGCCAGTAGTATCTTCAAAGGCAGAGGTGGAAACACCATATATTTT. The encoded protein is CASSIFKGRGGNTIYF. Based on the CDR3 plus reference TRBV19 and TRBJ1-3, the full variable domain is DGGITQSPKYLFRKEGQNVTLSCEQNLNHDAMYWYRQDPGQGLRLIYYSQIVNDFQKGDIAEGYSVSREKKESFPLTVTSAQKNPTAFYLCASSIFKGRGGNTIYFGEGSWLTVV.

The chain employs TRBV4-1 and TRBJ1-5; the D gene is possibly TRBD1 (5 bases). Germline V gene data show CDR1 as MGHRA and CDR2 as YSYEKL. With 4 bases removed from V and 1 base from J, the gap between germline ends came to 11 bases. The CDR3 spans 15 residues. DNA of the CDR3: TGCGCCAGCAGCCTTTGGCAGGGAAGCAATCAGCCCCAGCATTTT. It encodes CASSLWQGSNQPQHF.

V usage is TRBV24-1 and J usage is TRBJ2-1; possibly TRBD2 for D (6 bases). Trimming stripped 4 bases from V and 9 bases from J, with 15 bases between. Per germline, CDR1 KGHDR and CDR2 SFDVKD. The CDR3 runs 14 residues. In DNA, the CDR3 is TGTGCCACCAGTGAGGAGGGCCGACGGGTTGAGCAGTTCTTC. Translated, it gives CATSEEGRRVEQFF.

This chain uses TRBV6-5 with TRBJ2-7; D is possibly TRBD1 (6 bases). Germline V gives CDR1 MNHEY, CDR2 SVGAGI. The CDR3 is 13 amino acids. V dropped 7 bases and J dropped 6 bases, with 16 bases sitting between them. CDR3 nucleotide sequence: TGTGCCAGCATCGATAGGACAGTCGGCGAGCAGTACTTC. Its translation: CASIDRTVGEQYF.

This chain links TRBV4-3 with TRBJ2-7; 8 nucleotides match TRBD2. The CDR3 consists of 15 residues. V lost 4 bases to trimming and J lost 3 bases; unmatched junction nucleotides: 8. Germline values: CDR1 LGHNA, CDR2 YSLEER. Here the CDR3 DNA reads TGCGCCAGCAGCCTCGGTGTAACTAGCGGCTACGAGCAGTACTTC. This translates into CASSLGVTSGYEQYF.